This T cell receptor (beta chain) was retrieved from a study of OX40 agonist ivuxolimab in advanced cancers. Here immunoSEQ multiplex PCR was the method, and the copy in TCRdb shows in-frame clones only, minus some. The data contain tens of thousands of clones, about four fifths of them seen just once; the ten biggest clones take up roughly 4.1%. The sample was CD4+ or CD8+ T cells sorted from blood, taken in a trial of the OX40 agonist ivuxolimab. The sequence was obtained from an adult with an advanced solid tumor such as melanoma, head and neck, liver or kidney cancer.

CDR3 sequence reads: CASSLVAPSLSSYEQYF. The CDR3 nucleotides read TGCGCCAGCAGCTTGGTAGCACCGTCTTTAAGCTCCTACGAGCAGTACTTC. The rearrangement links TRBV5-1 to TRBJ2-7; D unclear. CDR1 is SGHRS and CDR2 is YFSETQ in the germline V gene. Trimming pared 0 bases from V and 0 bases from J, leaving 16 bases between. The CDR3 has 17 residues. The full variable domain, with the rest looked up from reference TRBV5-1 and TRBJ2-7, is KAGVTQTPRYLIKTRGQQVTLSCSPISGHRSVSWYQQTPGQGLQFLFEYFSETQRNKGNFPGRFSGRQFSNSRSEMNVSTLELGDSALYLCASSLVAPSLSSYEQYFGPGTRLTVT.